What follows is one TCR beta chain and its context. Its antigen is as yet unknown. V lost 4 bases and J lost 3; bases outside the gene matches: 7. The CDR3 totals 16 residues. CDR1 and CDR2 from the germline V gene are SGHTA and FQGNSA. The time point is: pre-sensitization, week 0. Sample treatment: therapeutic diphenylcyclopropenone sensitization with weekly scalp DPC. The record originates from a study of human T cells and chemical hapten exposure. Study details: Enrolled patients were predominantly female and had alopecia areata, totalis or universalis. Regarding the study as a whole: In the PT1 data, expanded TCR counts showed a positive correlation with patch test score.

How the authors handled the data: A per-sample median of 95,638 TCRs was observed, with a range of about 20,000 to 750,000. MiXCR, applied by TCRdb to the RACE reads, yields one record per CDR3 protein. None of the V and J calls come from the authors' own analysis; TCRdb made them. This table holds 95,000 to 150,000 distinct CDR3 sequences, roughly 13% found once. The chain combines TRBV7-2 with TRBJ2-5; 11 positions agree with TRBD2. This specimen consisted of whole blood, obtained in connection with sensitization to the hapten diphenylcyclopropenone (DPC). The clonotype comes from a woman aged 18-30 years with alopecia areata. Some clones in this sample may be carry-over from other donors' samples. The CDR3 sequence: CASSSQLAGVKETQYF. The CDR3 coding sequence is TGTGCCAGCAGCTCCCAACTAGCGGGGGTAAAAGAGACCCAGTACTTC.